The 3 T cell receptor beta chains reported below all come from one sample, sequenced in a study of human T cells and chemical hapten exposure. Time point defined: patch test 2, 6 weeks after DPC sensitization. Treatment here: therapeutic diphenylcyclopropenone sensitization with weekly scalp DPC. Via MiXCR, TCRdb re-called the RACE reads, giving one row per CDR3 protein. This repertoire shows approximately 87,000 distinct CDR3 sequences, approximately 10% found once; its top ten account for roughly 3.1%. Sample: whole blood, taken in connection with sensitization to the hapten diphenylcyclopropenone (DPC). The receptors originated from a woman in her 40s with alopecia areata. Some clones in this sample may be carry-over from other donors' samples.

In this sample, this clonotype turned up many times. This chain connects TRBV7-2 to TRBJ2-7, with TRBD1 matching over 7 bases. The CDR3 covers 14 residues. CDR1 SGHTA and CDR2 FQGNSA come from the germline V gene. V lost 1 base, J lost 4 bases, and 4 bases stayed unmatched. The CDR3 here is CASSLEQGTYEQYF. The CDR3 coding sequence is TGTGCCAGCAGCTTAGAACAGGGGACGTACGAGCAGTACTTC.

This clonotype was seen repeatedly, ten times or more. The rearrangement uses TRBV5-1 and TRBJ2-2, with 10 bases fitting TRBD1. V lost 4 bases to trimming and J lost 4 bases; unmatched junction nucleotides: 4. The CDR3 loop spans 15 amino acids. Germline CDR1 is SGHRS and CDR2 is YFSETQ. In nucleotides, the CDR3 is TGCGCCAGCAGCGTAGACAGGGGGCGCACCGGGGAGCTGTTTTTT. Translating gives CASSVDRGRTGELFF.

The rearrangement joins TRBV28 to TRBJ1-6, with 7 bases matching TRBD1. Germline V CDR1 and CDR2: MDHEN, SYDVKM. The CDR3 is 15 residues long. V was clipped by 2 bases and J by 10 bases; unmatched bases: 8. Here the CDR3 DNA reads TGTGCCAGCAGTTTACTCGACAGGGATGGATCACCCCTCCACTTT. This gives the protein CASSLLDRDGSPLHF.